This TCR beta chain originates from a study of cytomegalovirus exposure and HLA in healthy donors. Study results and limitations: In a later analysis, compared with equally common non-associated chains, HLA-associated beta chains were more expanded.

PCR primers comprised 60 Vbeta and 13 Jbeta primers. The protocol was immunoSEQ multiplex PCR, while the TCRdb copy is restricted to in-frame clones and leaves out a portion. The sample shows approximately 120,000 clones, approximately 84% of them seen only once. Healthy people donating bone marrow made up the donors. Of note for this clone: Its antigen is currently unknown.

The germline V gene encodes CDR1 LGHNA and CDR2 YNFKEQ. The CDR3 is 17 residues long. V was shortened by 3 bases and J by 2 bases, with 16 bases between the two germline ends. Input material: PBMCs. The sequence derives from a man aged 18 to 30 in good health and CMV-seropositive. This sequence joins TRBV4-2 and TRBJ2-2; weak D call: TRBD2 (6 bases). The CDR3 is CASSQGEAGTNTGELFF. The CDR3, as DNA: TGTGCCAGCAGCCAGGGAGAGGCCGGGACTAACACCGGGGAGCTGTTTTTT.